These 24 T cell receptor beta chains originate from one sample sequenced in a study of early stage breast cancer tumors. Clones were sequenced by immunoSEQ multiplex PCR, and TCRdb holds only the in-frame ones, with some missing. The sample lists roughly 30,000 clones, roughly four fifths seen once, with about 4.3% in the top ten. The sequenced sample consisted of blood. These receptors all come from a person aged 35 to 50 with breast cancer.

Only one count was recorded for this clone. Written as DNA, the CDR3 is TGTGCCAGTAGGGGCCGGGGAAATGGCGAGCAGTACTTC. Translated: CASRGRGNGEQYF. This chain connects TRBV19 to TRBJ2-7, with D perhaps TRBD2 (5 bases). Germline V gene data show CDR1 as LNHDA and CDR2 as SQIVND (reference sequence). The CDR3 sequence is 13 residues long. The V gene lost 6 bases and the J gene lost 6 bases, with 15 bases spanning the gap.

The chain carries TRBV5-4 and TRBJ2-1; D perhaps matches TRBD1 (5 bases). The ends were cut back, 3 bases at V and 2 bases at J, with 12 bases in the middle. Germline V CDR1 and CDR2: SGHNT, YYREEE (reference sequence). The length of the CDR3 is 15 residues. The chain's CDR3 is CASSSDYRTYNEQFF. Here the CDR3 DNA reads TGTGCCAGCAGCTCAGATTACAGGACCTACAATGAGCAGTTCTTC. The variable domain in full, with the rest retrieved from reference TRBV5-4 and TRBJ2-1, is ETGVTQSPTHLIKTRGQQVTLRCSSQSGHNTVSWYQQALGQGPQFIFQYYREEENGRGNFPPRFSGLQFPNYSSELNVNALELDDSALYLCASSSDYRTYNEQFFGPGTRLTVL.

This sequence joins TRBV15 and TRBJ2-3; tentative D call: TRBD2 (5 bases). The CDR3 runs to 11 residues. Germline V gene data show CDR1 as LNHNV and CDR2 as YYDKDF (reference sequence). V was trimmed by 8 bases and J by 7 bases, leaving 10 bases between them. The CDR3 reads CATRRGYTQYF. For the CDR3, the DNA is TGTGCCACCCGTCGAGGGTATACGCAGTATTTT.

The CDR3 sequence: CASSQDQNTGELFF. The DNA of the CDR3 is TGTGCCAGCAGCCAGGACCAGAACACCGGGGAGCTGTTTTTT. The chain carries TRBV11-3 and TRBJ2-2; D not resolved. Germline CDR1 is SGHNT and CDR2 is YENEEA. CDR3 length equals 14 residues. Trimming removed 5 bases from V and 1 base from J, with 8 bases in between.

This chain connects TRBV5-5 to TRBJ1-1; weak D call: TRBD1 (6 bases). There are 14 residues in the CDR3. Trimming left V 3 bases short and J 5 bases short, with 14 bases between. Germline CDR1 and CDR2: SGHKS and YYEKEE (reference sequence). CDR3 sequence (DNA): TGTGCCAGCAGCTGGATGGGGGGCTCTACTGAAGCTTTCTTT. It codes for CASSWMGGSTEAFF.

J is TRBJ2-1 and V is TRBV9, with TRBD2 as a possible D gene (6 bases). The germline V and J ends were trimmed by 1 base and 3 bases, with 14 bases remaining between them. The CDR3 is 16 residues long. CDR1 and CDR2 (germline): SGDLS, YYNGEE. Written as DNA, the CDR3 is TGTGCCAGCAGCGTATATCATAGCGGAAACTACAATGAGCAGTTCTTC. Protein product: CASSVYHSGNYNEQFF.

CDR3 protein: CATSREPDTQYF. In nucleotides, the CDR3 is TGTGCCACCAGCAGAGAACCAGATACGCAGTATTTT. V gene TRBV15 combines with J gene TRBJ2-3, with D uncertain. The germline V and J ends were trimmed by 0 bases and 4 bases, with 2 bases remaining between them. The germline V gene has CDR1 LNHNV and CDR2 YYDKDF (reference sequence). The CDR3 is made up of 12 amino acids.

This clone appeared a few times. The chain combines TRBV10-3 with TRBJ1-2; TRBD1 aligns across 7 bases. Germline assignment: CDR1 ENHRY and CDR2 SYGVKD. This CDR3 has 13 amino acids. The J segment lost 4 bases and the V segment lost 7 bases, leaving 6 bases of the junction unmatched. This CDR3 reads CAITAGDSYGYTF. CDR3 sequence (DNA): TGTGCCATCACCGCCGGGGACAGCTATGGCTACACCTTC.

This clone was seen only a few times. The V gene is TRBV19, the J gene TRBJ2-2, with D possibly being TRBD2 (5 bases). CDR1 and CDR2 from the germline V gene are LNHDA and SQIVND (reference sequence). The CDR3 is 16 residues long. V was shortened by 2 bases and J by 0 bases, with 10 bases between the two germline ends. CDR3 sequence: CASSIRLGANTGELFF. CDR3 nucleotides: TGTGCCAGTAGTATAAGACTGGGAGCGAACACCGGGGAGCTGTTTTTT.

The sample holds a few counts of this clone. This chain uses TRBV30 with TRBJ1-2; D may be TRBD1 (6 bases). This CDR3 region has 15 residues. V was shortened by 3 bases and J by 2 bases, with 16 bases between the two germline ends. The germline CDR1 and CDR2 sequences are GTSNPN and SVGIG (reference sequence). The CDR3 nucleotides read TGTGCCTGGAGCCCCCCAGGGGCAGAGAACTATGGCTACACCTTC. Residues: CAWSPPGAENYGYTF.

This chain joins TRBV6-1 and TRBJ2-5; D remains unclear. From germline, CDR1 is MNHNS and CDR2 SASEGT. This CDR3 is 12 amino acids long. Trimming pared 7 bases from V and 7 bases from J, leaving 13 bases between. Written as DNA, the CDR3 is TGTGCCAGCACCCCCGCCGGCGGGACCCAGTACTTC. Protein sequence: CASTPAGGTQYF.

The gene calls are TRBV11-3 and TRBJ2-2; D unresolved. Trimming left V 4 bases short and J 2 bases short, with 2 bases between. Germline CDR1 reads SGHNT; CDR2 reads YENEEA. CDR3 length equals 12 residues. The CDR3 bases are TGTGCCAGCAGCTCCAACACCGGGGAGCTGTTTTTT. Encoded protein: CASSSNTGELFF. Using reference TRBV11-3 and TRBJ2-2 for the parts outside the CDR3, the full variable domain is EAGVVQSPRYKIIEKKQPVAFWCNPISGHNTLYWYLQNLGQGPELLIRYENEEAVDDSQLPKDRFSAERLKGVDSTLKIQPAELGDSAVYLCASSSNTGELFFGEGSRLTVL.

This sequence joins TRBV27 and TRBJ1-2, with TRBD1 matching 9 bases. The V gene's germline CDR1 is MNHEY and CDR2 SMNVEV (reference sequence). This CDR3 spans 20 amino acids. Germline trimming cut 6 bases from V and 3 bases from J; bases unmatched to any gene: 23. CDR3 coding DNA: TGTGCCAGCAGCCCTCGCCCCCCGGGACAGGGTTCCCCGGTCCACTATGGCTACACCTTC. This gives the protein CASSPRPPGQGSPVHYGYTF.

The V call is TRBV2, the J call TRBJ1-4; TRBD1 matches at 7 bases. V shed 6 bases, J shed 8 bases, and the junction held 12 bases outside the gene matches. CDR1 and CDR2 (germline): SNHLY, FYNNEI. This CDR3 comprises 15 residues. For the CDR3, the DNA is TGTGCCAGCAGAAATGACAGGGTAGGGCGAGAAAAACTGTTTTTT. Amino acid sequence: CASRNDRVGREKLFF.

The chain combines TRBV7-2 with TRBJ2-5, with 9 bases matching TRBD2. Germline values: CDR1 SGHTA, CDR2 FQGNSA. V trimming: 5 bases; J trimming: 4 bases; junction bases outside the gene matches: 11. CDR3 size: 16 residues. The CDR3 spells CASSPGGAGGRETQYF. CDR3 coding DNA: TGTGCCAGCAGCCCCGGGGGCGCGGGAGGGCGAGAGACCCAGTACTTC.

The chain combines TRBV10-3 with TRBJ2-7; D is uncertain. Trimming took 2 bases from V and 3 from J, leaving 2 bases between them. Germline V gene sequence: CDR1 ENHRY, CDR2 SYGVKD. CDR3 size: 11 residues. The CDR3 bases are TGTGCCATCAGTGAGGACTACGAGCAGTACTTC. This translates into CAISEDYEQYF.

This clone was seen a few times. This chain links TRBV5-6 with TRBJ1-3; D possibly corresponds to TRBD1 (5 bases). Trimming took 3 bases from V and 4 from J, leaving 11 bases between them. The germline CDR1 and CDR2 sequences are SGHDT and YYEEEE. The CDR3 runs to 14 residues. Here the CDR3 reads CASSYRDGGNTIYF. The DNA of the CDR3 is TGTGCCAGCAGCTACCGGGACGGCGGAAACACCATATATTTT.

The chain joins TRBV5-1 to TRBJ2-7; perhaps D is TRBD1 or TRBD2 (5 bases each). CDR3 size: 15 residues. Germline assignment: CDR1 SGHRS and CDR2 YFSETQ. Trimming shortened V by 4 bases and J by 1 base, and 15 bases separated the two germline ends. The CDR3 here is CASSPRGEPSYEQYF. Here the CDR3 DNA reads TGCGCCAGCAGCCCGAGGGGCGAACCTTCCTACGAGCAGTACTTC.

J is TRBJ2-2 and V is TRBV5-4; a weak D match, TRBD2 (6 bases). Germline V gene lookup returns CDR1 SGHNT and CDR2 YYREEE (reference sequence). The CDR3 contains 17 residues. The ends were cut back, 2 bases at V and 0 bases at J, with 14 bases in the middle. Here the CDR3 reads CASSFGGLRANTGELFF. CDR3 sequence (DNA): TGTGCCAGCAGCTTCGGAGGGTTGCGAGCGAACACCGGGGAGCTGTTTTTT.

CDR3 sequence: CSVGRTGEKLFF. The CDR3 nucleotides are TGCAGCGTTGGTCGGACGGGCGAAAAACTGTTTTTT. The V and J genes are TRBV29-1 and TRBJ1-4; no clear D gene. Germline lookup yields CDR1 SQVTM and CDR2 ANQGSEA. V was cut by 4 bases and J by 8 bases, with 11 bases left in between. The CDR3 runs to 12 residues.

Only one count was recorded for this clone. The chain couples TRBV11-2 to TRBJ2-7; TRBD1 matches at 8 bases. This CDR3 comprises 15 residues. J lost 5 bases, V lost 1 base, and 7 bases had no gene match. The germline CDR1 and CDR2 sequences are SGHAT and FQNNGV. CDR3 protein: CASSLGVTGGNEQYF. The DNA for the CDR3 is TGTGCCAGCAGCTTAGGTGTTACAGGGGGAAACGAGCAGTACTTC.

The rearrangement joins TRBV7-9 to TRBJ2-1, with 9 bases lining up with TRBD1. This CDR3 is 15 amino acids long. V gave up 3 bases and J gave up 5 bases; unmatched junction bases: 5. Germline CDR1 is SEHNR and CDR2 is FQNEAQ (reference sequence). The CDR3 is CASSLGQGLNNEQFF. CDR3 DNA sequence: TGTGCCAGCAGCTTGGGACAGGGTCTCAACAATGAGCAGTTCTTC.

The chain combines TRBV5-1 with TRBJ2-3; maybe TRBD1 (5 bases). The CDR3 runs 15 residues. Trimming removed 5 bases from V and 1 base from J, with 14 bases in between. The germline V gene encodes CDR1 SGHRS and CDR2 YFSETQ. The CDR3 DNA reads TGCGCCAGCAGATTCGGCAGGGATGGCACAGATACGCAGTATTTT. It codes for CASRFGRDGTDTQYF.

J is TRBJ1-1 and V is TRBV7-8; possibly TRBD1 for D (5 bases). Germline CDR1 reads SGHVS; CDR2 reads FQNEAQ. The CDR3 runs 14 residues. V was trimmed by 4 bases and J by 3 bases, leaving 12 bases between them. The CDR3 nucleotides are TGTGCCAGCAGCTCTACCACAGGTTACACTGAAGCTTTCTTT. It encodes CASSSTTGYTEAFF.